This T cell receptor beta chain derives from a study of cytomegalovirus exposure and HLA in healthy donors. Primers for the PCR totalled 60 Vbeta and 13 Jbeta. The assay was immunoSEQ multiplex PCR, and TCRdb's table has in-frame clones only and misses some. The data show about 140,000 clones, and the top ten clones hold approximately 1%. General study results and limits: Exclusion as indistinguishable affected some V segments, including TRBV6-2 and TRBV6-3. As confirmed in vitro, a few CMV-associated chains were specific for CMV antigens. Association of a missense DCLRE1C variant with TCR beta V- and J-gene trimming was reported in a later analysis.

Germline-derived CDR1 and CDR2 are MNHEY and SMNVEV (reference sequence). The CDR3 consists of 13 residues. V was pared by 5 bases and J by 9 bases, with 11 bases between. Notes on this clone: The target antigen is unknown.

The chain is built from TRBV27 and TRBJ1-6; D is undetermined. Material for sequencing was PBMCs. The TCR sequence derives from a male donor in good health and CMV-seronegative. CDR3 in DNA: TGTGCCAGCAGTAAAGATCTGCGTTCACCCCTCCACTTT. It yields the protein CASSKDLRSPLHF.